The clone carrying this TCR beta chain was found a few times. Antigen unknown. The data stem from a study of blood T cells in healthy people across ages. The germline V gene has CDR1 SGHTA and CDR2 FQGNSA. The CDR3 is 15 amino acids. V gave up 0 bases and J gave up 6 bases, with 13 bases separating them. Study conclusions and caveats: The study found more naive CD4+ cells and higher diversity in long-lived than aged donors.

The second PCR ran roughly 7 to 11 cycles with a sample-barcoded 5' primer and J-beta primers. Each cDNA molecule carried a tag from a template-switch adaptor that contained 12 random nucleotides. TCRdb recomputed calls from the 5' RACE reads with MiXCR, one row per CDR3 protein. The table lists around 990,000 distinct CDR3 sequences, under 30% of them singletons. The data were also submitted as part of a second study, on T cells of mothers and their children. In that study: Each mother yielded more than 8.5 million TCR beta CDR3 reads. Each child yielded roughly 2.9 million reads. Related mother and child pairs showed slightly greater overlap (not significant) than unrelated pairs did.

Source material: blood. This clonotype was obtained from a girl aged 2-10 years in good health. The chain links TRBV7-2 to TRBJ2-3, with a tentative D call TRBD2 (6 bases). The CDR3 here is CASSLAIGGVDTQYF. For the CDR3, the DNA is TGTGCCAGCAGCTTAGCAATCGGGGGTGTTGATACGCAGTATTTT.